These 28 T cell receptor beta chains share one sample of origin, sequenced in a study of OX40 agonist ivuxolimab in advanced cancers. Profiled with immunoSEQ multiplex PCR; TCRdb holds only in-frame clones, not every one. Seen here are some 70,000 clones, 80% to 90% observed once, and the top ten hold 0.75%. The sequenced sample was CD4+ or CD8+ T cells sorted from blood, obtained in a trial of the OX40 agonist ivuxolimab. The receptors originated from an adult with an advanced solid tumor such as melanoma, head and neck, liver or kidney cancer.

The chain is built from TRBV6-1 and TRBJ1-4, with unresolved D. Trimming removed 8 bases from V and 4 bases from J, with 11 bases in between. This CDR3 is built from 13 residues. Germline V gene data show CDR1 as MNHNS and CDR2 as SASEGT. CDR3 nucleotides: TGTGCCAGCGGGATCTCTGTTAATGAAAAACTGTTTTTT. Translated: CASGISVNEKLFF.

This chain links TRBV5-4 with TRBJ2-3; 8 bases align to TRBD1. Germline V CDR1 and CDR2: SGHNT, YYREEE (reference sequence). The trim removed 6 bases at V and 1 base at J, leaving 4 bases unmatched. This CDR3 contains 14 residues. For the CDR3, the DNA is TGTGCCAGCACCCCGGACAGGGGCACAGATACGCAGTATTTT. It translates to CASTPDRGTDTQYF.

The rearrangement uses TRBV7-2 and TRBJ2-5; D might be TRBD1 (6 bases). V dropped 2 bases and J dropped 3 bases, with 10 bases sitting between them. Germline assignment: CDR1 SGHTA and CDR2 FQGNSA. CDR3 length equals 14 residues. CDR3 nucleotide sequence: TGTGCCAGCAGCTTAAATGGGGGCAAAGAGACCCAGTACTTC. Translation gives CASSLNGGKETQYF.

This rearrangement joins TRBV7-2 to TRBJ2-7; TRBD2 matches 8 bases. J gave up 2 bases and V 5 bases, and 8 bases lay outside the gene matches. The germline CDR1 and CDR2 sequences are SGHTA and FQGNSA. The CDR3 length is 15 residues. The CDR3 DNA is TGTGCCAGCAGCCTCCCAACGGGAGGGACCTACGAGCAGTACTTC. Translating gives CASSLPTGGTYEQYF.

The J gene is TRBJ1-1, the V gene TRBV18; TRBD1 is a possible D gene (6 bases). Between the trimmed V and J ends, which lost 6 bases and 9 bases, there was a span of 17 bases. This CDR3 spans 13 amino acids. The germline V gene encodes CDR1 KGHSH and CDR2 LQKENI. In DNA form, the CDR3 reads TGTGCCAGCTCCCCGGACAGCGGAGAGAAAGCTTTCTTT. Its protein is CASSPDSGEKAFF.

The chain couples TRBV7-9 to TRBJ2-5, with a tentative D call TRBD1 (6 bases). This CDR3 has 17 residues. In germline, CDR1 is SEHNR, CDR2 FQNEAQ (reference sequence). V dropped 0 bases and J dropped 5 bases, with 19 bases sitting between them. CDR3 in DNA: TGTGCCAGCAGCTTAGCGAACCACAGGGACGGGGAGGAGACCCAGTACTTC. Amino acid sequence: CASSLANHRDGEETQYF.

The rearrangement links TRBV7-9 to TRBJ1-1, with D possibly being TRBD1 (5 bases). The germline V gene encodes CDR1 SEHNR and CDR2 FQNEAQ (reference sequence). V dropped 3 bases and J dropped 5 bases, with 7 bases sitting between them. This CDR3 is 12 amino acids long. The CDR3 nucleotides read TGTGCCAGCAGCTTTCAGGGAACTGAAGCTTTCTTT. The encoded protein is CASSFQGTEAFF.

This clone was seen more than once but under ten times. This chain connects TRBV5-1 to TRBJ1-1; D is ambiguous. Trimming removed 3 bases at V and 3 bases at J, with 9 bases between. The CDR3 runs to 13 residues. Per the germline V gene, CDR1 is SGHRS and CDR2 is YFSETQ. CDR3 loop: CASSWTKDTEAFF. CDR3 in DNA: TGCGCCAGCAGCTGGACGAAAGACACTGAAGCTTTCTTT.

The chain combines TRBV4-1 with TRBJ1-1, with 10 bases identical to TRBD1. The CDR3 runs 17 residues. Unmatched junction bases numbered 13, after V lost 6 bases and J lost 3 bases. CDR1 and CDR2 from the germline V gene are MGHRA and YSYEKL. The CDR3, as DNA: TGCGCCAGCAGACATCCGGGACAGGGGATGTCGGACACTGAAGCTTTCTTT. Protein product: CASRHPGQGMSDTEAFF.

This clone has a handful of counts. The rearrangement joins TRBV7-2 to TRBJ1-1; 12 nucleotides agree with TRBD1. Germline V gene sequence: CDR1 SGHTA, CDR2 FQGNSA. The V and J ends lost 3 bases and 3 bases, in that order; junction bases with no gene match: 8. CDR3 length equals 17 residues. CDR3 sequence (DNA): TGTGCCAGCAGCTTGGGACAGGGGGCAGGTATTTACACTGAAGCTTTCTTT. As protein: CASSLGQGAGIYTEAFF.

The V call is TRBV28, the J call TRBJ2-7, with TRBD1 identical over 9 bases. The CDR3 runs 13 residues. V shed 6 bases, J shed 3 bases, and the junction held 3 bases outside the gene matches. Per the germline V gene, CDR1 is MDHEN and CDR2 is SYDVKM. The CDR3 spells CASRKTGGYEQYF. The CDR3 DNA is TGTGCCAGCAGGAAGACAGGGGGCTACGAGCAGTACTTC.

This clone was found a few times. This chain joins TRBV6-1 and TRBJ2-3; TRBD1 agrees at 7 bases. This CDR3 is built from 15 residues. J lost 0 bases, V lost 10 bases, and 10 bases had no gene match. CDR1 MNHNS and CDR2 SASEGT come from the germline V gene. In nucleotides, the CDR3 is TGTGCCATCGGATCGACAGGGTGGAGCACAGATACGCAGTATTTT. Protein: CAIGSTGWSTDTQYF.

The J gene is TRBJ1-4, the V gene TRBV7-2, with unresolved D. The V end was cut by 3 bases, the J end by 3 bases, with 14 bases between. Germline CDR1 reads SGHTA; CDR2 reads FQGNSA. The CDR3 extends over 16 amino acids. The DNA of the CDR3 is TGTGCCAGCAGCTTCAGAGCGCCCGTTCCTAATGAAAAACTGTTTTTT. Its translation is CASSFRAPVPNEKLFF.

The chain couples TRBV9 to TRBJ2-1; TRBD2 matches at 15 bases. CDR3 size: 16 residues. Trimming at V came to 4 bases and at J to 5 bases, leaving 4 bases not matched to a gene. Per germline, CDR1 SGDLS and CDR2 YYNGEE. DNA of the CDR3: TGTGCCAGCAGCATAGGACTAGCGGGAGGGAACAATGAGCAGTTCTTC. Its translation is CASSIGLAGGNNEQFF.

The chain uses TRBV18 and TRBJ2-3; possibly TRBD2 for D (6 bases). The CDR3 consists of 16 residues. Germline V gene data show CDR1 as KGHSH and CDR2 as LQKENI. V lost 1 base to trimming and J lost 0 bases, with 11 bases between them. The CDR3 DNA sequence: TGTGCCAGCTCACCACTCGGGGGACCAAGCACAGATACGCAGTATTTT. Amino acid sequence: CASSPLGGPSTDTQYF.

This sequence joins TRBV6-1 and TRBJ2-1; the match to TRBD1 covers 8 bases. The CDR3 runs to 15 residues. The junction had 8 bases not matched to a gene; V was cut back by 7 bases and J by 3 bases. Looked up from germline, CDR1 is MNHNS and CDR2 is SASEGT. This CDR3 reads CASKRTGSLYNEQFF. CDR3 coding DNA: TGTGCCAGCAAAAGGACAGGGAGCCTCTACAATGAGCAGTTCTTC.

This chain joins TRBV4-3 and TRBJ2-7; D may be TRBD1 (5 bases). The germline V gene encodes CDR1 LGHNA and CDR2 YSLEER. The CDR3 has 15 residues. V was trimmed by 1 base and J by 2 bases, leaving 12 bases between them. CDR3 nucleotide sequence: TGCGCCAGCAGCCAAGTCCAGGGCGCAGCCTACGAGCAGTACTTC. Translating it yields CASSQVQGAAYEQYF.

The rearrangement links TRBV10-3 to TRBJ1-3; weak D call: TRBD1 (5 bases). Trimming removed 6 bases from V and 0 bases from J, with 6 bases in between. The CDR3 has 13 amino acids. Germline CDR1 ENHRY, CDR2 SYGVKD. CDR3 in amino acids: CAIRGTSGNTIYF. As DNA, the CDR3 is TGTGCCATCAGGGGGACCTCTGGAAACACCATATATTTT.

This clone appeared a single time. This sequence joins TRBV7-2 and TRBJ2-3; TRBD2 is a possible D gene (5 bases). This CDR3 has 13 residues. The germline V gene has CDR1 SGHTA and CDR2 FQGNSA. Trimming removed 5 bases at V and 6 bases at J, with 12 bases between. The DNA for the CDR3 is TGTGCCAGCAGCCTCGAACTAGGGGATACGCAGTATTTT. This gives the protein CASSLELGDTQYF. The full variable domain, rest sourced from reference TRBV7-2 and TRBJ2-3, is GAGVSQSPSNKVTEKGKDVELRCDPISGHTALYWYRQSLGQGLEFLIYFQGNSAPDKSGLPSDRFSAERTGGSVSTLTIQRTQQEDSAVYLCASSLELGDTQYFGPGTRLTVL.

Here the CDR3 reads CASSPGGRGFTEAFF. In nucleotides, the CDR3 is TGTGCCAGCAGCCCAGGGGGCAGGGGGTTTACTGAAGCTTTCTTT. This rearrangement joins TRBV7-9 to TRBJ1-1; 8 bases fit TRBD1. Per germline, CDR1 SEHNR and CDR2 FQNEAQ (reference sequence). The CDR3 runs 15 residues. J was trimmed by 5 bases and V by 5 bases; bases with no gene match: 10.

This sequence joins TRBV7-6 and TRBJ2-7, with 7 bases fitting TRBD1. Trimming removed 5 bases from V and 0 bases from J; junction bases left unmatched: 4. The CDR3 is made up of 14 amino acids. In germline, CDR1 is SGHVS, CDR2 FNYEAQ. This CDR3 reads CASSLTGHSYEQYF. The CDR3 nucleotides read TGTGCCAGCAGCCTGACAGGGCACTCCTACGAGCAGTACTTC.

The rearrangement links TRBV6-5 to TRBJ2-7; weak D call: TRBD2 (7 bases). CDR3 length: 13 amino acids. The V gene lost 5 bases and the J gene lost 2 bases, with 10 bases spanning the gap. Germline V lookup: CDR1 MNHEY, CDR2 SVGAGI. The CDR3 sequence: CASSRRGPYEQYF. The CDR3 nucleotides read TGTGCCAGCAGTAGGCGGGGGCCCTACGAGCAGTACTTC.

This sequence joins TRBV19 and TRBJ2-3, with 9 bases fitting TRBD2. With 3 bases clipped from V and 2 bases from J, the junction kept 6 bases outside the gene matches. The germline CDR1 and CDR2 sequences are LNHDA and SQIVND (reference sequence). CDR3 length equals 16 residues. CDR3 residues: CASSMSLAGLTDTQYF. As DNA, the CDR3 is TGTGCCAGTAGTATGTCCCTAGCGGGGCTCACAGATACGCAGTATTTT.

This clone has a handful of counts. The CDR3 protein is CASIYRVANTGELFF. The CDR3 coding sequence is TGTGCCAGCATCTACAGGGTCGCGAACACCGGGGAGCTGTTTTTT. This chain joins TRBV7-2 and TRBJ2-2; tentatively, D is TRBD1 (6 bases). The CDR3 is 15 amino acids. Germline V gives CDR1 SGHTA, CDR2 FQGNSA. The ends were cut back, 7 bases at V and 0 bases at J, with 12 bases in the middle. The whole variable domain, filled in from reference TRBV7-2 and TRBJ2-2, reads GAGVSQSPSNKVTEKGKDVELRCDPISGHTALYWYRQSLGQGLEFLIYFQGNSAPDKSGLPSDRFSAERTGGSVSTLTIQRTQQEDSAVYLCASIYRVANTGELFFGEGSRLTVL.

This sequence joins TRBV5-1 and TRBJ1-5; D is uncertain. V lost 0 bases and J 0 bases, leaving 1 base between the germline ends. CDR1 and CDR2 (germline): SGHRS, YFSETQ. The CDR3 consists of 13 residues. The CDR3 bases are TGCGCCAGCAGCTTGGCTAGCAATCAGCCCCAGCATTTT. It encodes CASSLASNQPQHF.

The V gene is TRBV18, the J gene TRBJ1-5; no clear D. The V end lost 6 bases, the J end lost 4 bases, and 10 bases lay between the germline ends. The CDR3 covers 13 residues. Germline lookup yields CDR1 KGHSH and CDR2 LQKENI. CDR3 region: CASSQAGNQPQHF. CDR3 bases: TGTGCCAGCTCCCAAGCGGGTAATCAGCCCCAGCATTTT.

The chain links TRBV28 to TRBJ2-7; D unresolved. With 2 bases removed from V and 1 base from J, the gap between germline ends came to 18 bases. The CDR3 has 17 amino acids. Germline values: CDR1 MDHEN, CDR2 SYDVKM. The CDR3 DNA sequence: TGTGCCAGCAGTTTAGAGATTTTCAAGGACGGTTCCTACGAGCAGTACTTC. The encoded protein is CASSLEIFKDGSYEQYF.

CDR3 loop: CASSVGSQDRNTIYF. CDR3 bases: TGTGCCAGCAGCGTAGGCAGCCAGGACCGAAACACCATATATTTT. The chain uses TRBV9 and TRBJ1-3; no definite D call. Germline V gene lookup returns CDR1 SGDLS and CDR2 YYNGEE. Trimming took off 0 bases at V and 5 bases at J, with 12 bases between the two ends. The CDR3 extends over 15 amino acids.